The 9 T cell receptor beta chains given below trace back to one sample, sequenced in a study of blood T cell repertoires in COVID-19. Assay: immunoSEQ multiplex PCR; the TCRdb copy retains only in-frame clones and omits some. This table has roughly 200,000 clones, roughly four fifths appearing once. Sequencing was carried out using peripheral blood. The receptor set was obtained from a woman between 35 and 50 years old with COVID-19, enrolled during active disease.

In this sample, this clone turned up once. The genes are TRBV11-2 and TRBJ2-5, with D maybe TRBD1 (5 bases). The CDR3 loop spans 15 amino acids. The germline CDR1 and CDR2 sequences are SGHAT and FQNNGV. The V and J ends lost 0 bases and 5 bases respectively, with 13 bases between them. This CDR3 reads CASSLDTTGRETQYF. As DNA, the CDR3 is TGTGCCAGCAGCTTAGATACCACAGGCCGGGAGACCCAGTACTTC.

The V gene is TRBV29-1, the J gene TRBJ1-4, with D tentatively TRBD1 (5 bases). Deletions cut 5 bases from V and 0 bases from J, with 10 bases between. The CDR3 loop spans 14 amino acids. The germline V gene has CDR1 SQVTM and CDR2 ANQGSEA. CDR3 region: CSVPSGATNEKLFF. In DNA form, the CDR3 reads TGCAGCGTTCCCTCGGGGGCAACTAATGAAAAACTGTTTTTT.

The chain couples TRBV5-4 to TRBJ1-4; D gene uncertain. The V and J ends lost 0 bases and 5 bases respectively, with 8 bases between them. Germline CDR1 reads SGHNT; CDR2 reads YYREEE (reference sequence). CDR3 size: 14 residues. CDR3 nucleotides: TGTGCCAGCAGCTTGGGCACTAGGAATGAAAAACTGTTTTTT. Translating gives CASSLGTRNEKLFF.

The DNA of the CDR3 is TGTGCCAGCAGCGTGGGACTAGCGGGGGGGCCCGGCACCGGGGAGCTGTTTTTT. Protein product: CASSVGLAGGPGTGELFF. V and J are TRBV9 and TRBJ2-2; 16 bases agree with TRBD2. CDR3 length: 18 residues. Losses at the gene ends were 2 bases for V and 4 bases for J; bases not matched to a gene: 5. Germline CDR1 is SGDLS and CDR2 is YYNGEE.

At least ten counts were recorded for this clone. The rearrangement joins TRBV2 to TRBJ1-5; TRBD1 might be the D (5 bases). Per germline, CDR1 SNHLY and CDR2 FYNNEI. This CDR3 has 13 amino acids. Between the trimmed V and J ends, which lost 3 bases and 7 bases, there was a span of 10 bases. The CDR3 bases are TGTGCCAGCAGTGAGTCAGGGTGGCAGCCCCAGCATTTT. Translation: CASSESGWQPQHF.

The CDR3 loop is CAWIGQVGSPLHF. The CDR3 bases are TGTGCCTGGATCGGACAGGTCGGTTCACCCCTCCACTTT. The chain employs TRBV30 and TRBJ1-6, with TRBD1 identical over 7 bases. With V trimmed by 4 bases and J by 9 bases, 6 bases remained unmatched. Germline lookup yields CDR1 GTSNPN and CDR2 SVGIG (reference sequence). The CDR3 length is 13 residues.

CDR3 sequence: CASSPHGTSGIEQYF. CDR3 sequence (DNA): TGTGCCAGCAGCCCCCACGGGACTAGCGGGATCGAGCAGTACTTC. This chain links TRBV7-9 with TRBJ2-7, with TRBD2 identical over 13 bases. The junction had 7 bases not matched to a gene; V was cut back by 5 bases and J by 6 bases. Germline loops: CDR1 SEHNR, CDR2 FQNEAQ (reference sequence). The CDR3 is 15 residues long.

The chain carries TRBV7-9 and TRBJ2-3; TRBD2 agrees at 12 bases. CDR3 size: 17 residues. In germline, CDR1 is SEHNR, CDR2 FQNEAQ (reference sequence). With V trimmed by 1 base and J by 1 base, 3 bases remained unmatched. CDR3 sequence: CASSLGTSGTRTDTQYF. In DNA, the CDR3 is TGTGCCAGCAGCTTAGGGACTAGCGGGACCCGCACAGATACGCAGTATTTT.

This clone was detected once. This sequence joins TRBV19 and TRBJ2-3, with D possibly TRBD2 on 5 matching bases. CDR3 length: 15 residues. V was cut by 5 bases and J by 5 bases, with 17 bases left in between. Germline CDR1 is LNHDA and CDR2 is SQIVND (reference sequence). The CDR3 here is CASSLGYAGKDTQYF. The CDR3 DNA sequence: TGTGCCAGTAGTCTGGGTTATGCGGGTAAAGATACGCAGTATTTT.